This T cell receptor beta chain was found in a study of blood T cell repertoires in COVID-19. At the level of the study: Acute and convalescent COVID-19 samples came from the United States, Italy and Spain.

In the study's own analysis: Using reference gene primer amplification, nucleated cell counts were estimated. Using immunoSEQ multiplex PCR, the repertoire was profiled, and TCRdb retains in-frame clones only, with some absent. V, J and clone size were drawn from that table, and D and trimming were deduced from the DNA. Among approximately 200,000 clones listed, 86% were seen once. CDR1 and CDR2 (germline): MNHEY, SMNVEV (reference sequence). V was clipped by 11 bases and J by 6 bases, with 25 bases between them. This CDR3 contains 16 residues. The sequenced material came from peripheral blood. The chain has TRBV27 and TRBJ2-2, with D possibly matching TRBD2 (7 bases). The sequence derives from a woman aged 25 to 45 with active or convalescent COVID-19. The CDR3 protein is CASSGAGALYAGELFF. The CDR3 DNA reads TGTGCCTCTTCGGGGGCGGGGGCCCTTTACGCCGGGGAGCTGTTTTTT.